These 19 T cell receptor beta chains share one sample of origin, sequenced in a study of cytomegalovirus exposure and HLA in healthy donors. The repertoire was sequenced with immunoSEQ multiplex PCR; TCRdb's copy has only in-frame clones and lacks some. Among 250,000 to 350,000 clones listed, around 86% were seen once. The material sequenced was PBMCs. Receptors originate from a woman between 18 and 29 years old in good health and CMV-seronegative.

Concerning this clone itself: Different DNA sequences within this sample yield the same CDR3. This chain's CDR3 is CASSLVGTGGDYGYTF. The CDR3 bases are TGTGCCAGCAGCTTAGTTGGGACAGGGGGGGATTATGGCTACACCTTC. This chain uses TRBV7-2 with TRBJ1-2; TRBD1 matches at 11 bases. V dropped 1 base and J dropped 5; count of bases not matched to a gene: 6. This CDR3 comprises 16 residues. Germline V gene sequence: CDR1 SGHTA, CDR2 FQGNSA. The whole variable domain, remainder taken from reference TRBV7-2 and TRBJ1-2, is GAGVSQSPSNKVTEKGKDVELRCDPISGHTALYWYRQSLGQGLEFLIYFQGNSAPDKSGLPSDRFSAERTGGSVSTLTIQRTQQEDSAVYLCASSLVGTGGDYGYTFGSGTRLTVV.

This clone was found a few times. The CDR3 reads CASSGAGGQDFDYGYTF. CDR3 bases: TGTGCCAGCAGTGGGGCCGGGGGACAGGACTTCGACTATGGCTACACCTTC. The chain employs TRBV2 and TRBJ1-2; 8 nucleotides line up with TRBD1. Germline V lookup: CDR1 SNHLY, CDR2 FYNNEI. With 4 bases clipped from V and 3 bases from J, the junction kept 13 bases outside the gene matches. The CDR3 is made up of 17 amino acids.

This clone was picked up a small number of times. CDR3 region: CACTTGNTGELFF. CDR3 DNA sequence: TGTGCCTGCACGACAGGAAACACCGGGGAGCTGTTTTTT. This sequence joins TRBV30 and TRBJ2-2, with TRBD1 as a possible D gene (6 bases). Germline V gives CDR1 GTSNPN, CDR2 SVGIG (reference sequence). V gave up 6 bases and J gave up 2 bases, with 10 bases separating them. The CDR3 covers 13 residues. Using reference TRBV30 and TRBJ2-2 for the parts outside the CDR3, the full variable domain is SQTIHQWPATLVQPVGSPLSLECTVEGTSNPNLYWYRQAAGRGLQLLFYSVGIGQISSEVPQNLSASRPQDRQFILSSKKLLLSDSGFYLCACTTGNTGELFFGEGSRLTVL.

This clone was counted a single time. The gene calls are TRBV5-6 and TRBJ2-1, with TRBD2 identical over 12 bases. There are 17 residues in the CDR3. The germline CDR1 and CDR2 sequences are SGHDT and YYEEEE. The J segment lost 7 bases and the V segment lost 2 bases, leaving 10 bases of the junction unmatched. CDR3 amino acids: CASSFLSSGRERNEQFF. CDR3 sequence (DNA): TGTGCCAGCAGCTTTTTGTCTAGCGGGAGGGAGAGGAATGAGCAGTTCTTC.

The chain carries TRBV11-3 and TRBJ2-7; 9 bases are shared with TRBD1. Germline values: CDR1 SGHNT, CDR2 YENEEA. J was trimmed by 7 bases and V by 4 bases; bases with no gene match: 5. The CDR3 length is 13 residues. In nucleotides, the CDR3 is TGTGCCAGCAGCTGGGACAGGGAAGGGGAGCAGTACTTC. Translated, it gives CASSWDREGEQYF.

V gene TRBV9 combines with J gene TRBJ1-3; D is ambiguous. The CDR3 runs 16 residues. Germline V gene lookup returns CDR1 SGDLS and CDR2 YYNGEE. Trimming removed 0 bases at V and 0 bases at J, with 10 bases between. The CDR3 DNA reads TGTGCCAGCAGCGTAGGAGATGTAACCTCTGGAAACACCATATATTTT. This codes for CASSVGDVTSGNTIYF. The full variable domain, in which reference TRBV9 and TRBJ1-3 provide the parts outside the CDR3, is DSGVTQTPKHLITATGQRVTLRCSPRSGDLSVYWYQQSLDQGLQFLIQYYNGEERAKGNILERFSAQQFPDLHSELNLSSLELGDSALYFCASSVGDVTSGNTIYFGEGSWLTVV.

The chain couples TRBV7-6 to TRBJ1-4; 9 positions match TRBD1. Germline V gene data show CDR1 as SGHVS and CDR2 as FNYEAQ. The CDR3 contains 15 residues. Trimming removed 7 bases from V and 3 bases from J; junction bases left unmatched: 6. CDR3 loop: CASNPWDRANEKLFF. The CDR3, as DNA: TGTGCCAGCAACCCCTGGGACAGGGCTAATGAAAAACTGTTTTTT.

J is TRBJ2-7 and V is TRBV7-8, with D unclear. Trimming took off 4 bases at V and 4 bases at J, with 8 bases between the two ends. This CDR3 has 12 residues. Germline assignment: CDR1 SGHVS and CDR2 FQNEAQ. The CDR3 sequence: CASSSMRYEQYF. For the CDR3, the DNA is TGTGCCAGCAGCTCAATGAGATACGAGCAGTACTTC.

CDR3 DNA sequence: TGTGCCAGCAGTTTACAAGGGGGTTACTCCTACAATGAGCAGTTCTTC. Translating it yields CASSLQGGYSYNEQFF. V and J are TRBV28 and TRBJ2-1, with D possibly matching TRBD1 (6 bases). The CDR3 has 16 residues. Trimming stripped 2 bases from V and 0 bases from J, with 11 bases between. The V gene's germline CDR1 is MDHEN and CDR2 SYDVKM.

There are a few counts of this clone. This CDR3 reads CASSGRGQVNQPQHF. The DNA of the CDR3 is TGTGCCAGCAGCGGACGGGGACAGGTCAATCAGCCCCAGCATTTT. This chain links TRBV21-1 with TRBJ1-5; TRBD1 was called by the table and not checked on the DNA. TRBV21-1 is labeled a pseudogene. CDR3 length equals 15 residues.

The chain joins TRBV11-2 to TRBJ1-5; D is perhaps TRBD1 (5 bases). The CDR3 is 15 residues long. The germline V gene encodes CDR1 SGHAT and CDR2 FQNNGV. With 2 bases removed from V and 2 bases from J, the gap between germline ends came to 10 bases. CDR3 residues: CASSLTGGGNQPQHF. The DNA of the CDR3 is TGTGCCAGCAGCTTAACGGGGGGAGGCAATCAGCCCCAGCATTTT.

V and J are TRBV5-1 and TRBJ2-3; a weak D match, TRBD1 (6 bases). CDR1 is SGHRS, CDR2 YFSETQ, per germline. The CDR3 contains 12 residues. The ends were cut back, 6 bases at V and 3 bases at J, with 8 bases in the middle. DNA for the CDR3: TGCGCCAGCACGAGGGGGACAGATACGCAGTATTTT. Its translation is CASTRGTDTQYF. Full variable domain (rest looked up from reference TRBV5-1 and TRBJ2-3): KAGVTQTPRYLIKTRGQQVTLSCSPISGHRSVSWYQQTPGQGLQFLFEYFSETQRNKGNFPGRFSGRQFSNSRSEMNVSTLELGDSALYLCASTRGTDTQYFGPGTRLTVL.

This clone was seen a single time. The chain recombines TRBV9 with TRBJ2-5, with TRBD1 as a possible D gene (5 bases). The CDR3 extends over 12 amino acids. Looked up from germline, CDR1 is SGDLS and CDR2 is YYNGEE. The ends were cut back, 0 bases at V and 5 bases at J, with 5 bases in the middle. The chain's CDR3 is CASSVEGETQYF. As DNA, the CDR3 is TGTGCCAGCAGCGTAGAGGGGGAGACCCAGTACTTC.

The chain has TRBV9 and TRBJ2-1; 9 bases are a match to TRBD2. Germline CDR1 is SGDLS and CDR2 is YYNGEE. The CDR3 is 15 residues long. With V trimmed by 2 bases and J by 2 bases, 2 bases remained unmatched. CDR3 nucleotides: TGTGCCAGCAGCGTTAGCGGGAGCCCCTACAATGAGCAGTTCTTC. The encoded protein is CASSVSGSPYNEQFF.

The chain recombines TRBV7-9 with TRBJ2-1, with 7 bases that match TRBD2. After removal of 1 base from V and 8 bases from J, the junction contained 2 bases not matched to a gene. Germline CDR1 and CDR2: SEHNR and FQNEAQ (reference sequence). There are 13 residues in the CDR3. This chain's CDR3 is CASSLVAGDEQFF. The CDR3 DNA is TGTGCCAGCAGCTTAGTTGCGGGGGATGAGCAGTTCTTC.

Here the CDR3 reads CASSGEQPYNEQFF. In DNA form, the CDR3 reads TGTGCCAGCAGCGGAGAGCAACCTTACAATGAGCAGTTCTTC. This chain joins TRBV9 and TRBJ2-1, with D unresolved. The CDR3 contains 14 residues. V dropped 3 bases and J dropped 4 bases, with 11 bases sitting between them. CDR1 and CDR2 from the germline V gene are SGDLS and YYNGEE.

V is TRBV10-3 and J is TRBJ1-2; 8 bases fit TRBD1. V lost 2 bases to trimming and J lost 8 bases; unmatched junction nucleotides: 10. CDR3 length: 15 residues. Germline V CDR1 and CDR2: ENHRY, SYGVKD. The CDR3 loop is CAISERQGALEGYTF. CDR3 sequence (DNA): TGTGCCATCAGTGAGAGGCAGGGGGCGTTGGAAGGCTACACCTTC.

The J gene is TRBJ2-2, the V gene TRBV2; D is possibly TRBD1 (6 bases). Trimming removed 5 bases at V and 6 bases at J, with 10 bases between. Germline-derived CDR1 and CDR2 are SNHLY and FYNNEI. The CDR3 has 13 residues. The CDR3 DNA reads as TGTGCCAGCAGTTTACAGGGTTCCGGGGAGCTGTTTTTT. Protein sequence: CASSLQGSGELFF.

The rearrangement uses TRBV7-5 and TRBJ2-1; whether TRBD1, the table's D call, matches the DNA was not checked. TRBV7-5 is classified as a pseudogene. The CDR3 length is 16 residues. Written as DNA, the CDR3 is TGTGCCAGAAGCTTAATTTACGTCTGGCCCTACAATGAGCAGTTCTTC. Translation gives CARSLIYVWPYNEQFF.